A selection of T cell receptor beta chains follows, all from one sample in a study of T-cell reconstitution after alpha-beta-depleted transplantation in children. TCRdb redid the calling of the PCR reads with MiXCR, one entry per CDR3 protein. The sample gives a few hundred thousand distinct CDR3 sequences, under 13% of which show up once; about 5% is in the top ten. The material was PBMCs from the stem cell graft donor, obtained from the stem cell graft. These receptors were collected from a human donor who donated a stem cell graft to a child with acute myeloid leukemia. Both conserved end residues are part of each CDR3. D genes are given only for firm matches. Clone sizes are given selectively: once, few, many, or a class where the clone is expanded.

V: TRBV5-6; J: TRBJ1-2; D: -; size: -; DNA: TGTGCCAGCAGCTTCTTGTTGGGGGAGGATAACTATGGCTACACCTTC; CDR3: CASSFLLGEDNYGYTF
V: TRBV6-5; J: TRBJ2-1; D: -; size: few; DNA: TGTGCCAGCAGTTACGGGGGGAATGGCTACAATGAGCAGTTCTTC; CDR3: CASSYGGNGYNEQFF
V: TRBV6-1; J: TRBJ2-1; D: TRBD1; size: -; DNA: TGTGCCAGCAGTGAATTGGACAGGGGGTCCTACAATGAGCAGTTCTTC; CDR3: CASSELDRGSYNEQFF
V: TRBV5-1; J: TRBJ2-6; D: -; size: -; DNA: TGCGCCAGCAGCTTTAATCGGGGCGCTGGGGCCAACGTCCTGACTTTC; CDR3: CASSFNRGAGANVLTF
V: TRBV6-2/TRBV6-3; J: TRBJ2-1; D: TRBD2; size: many; DNA: TGTGCCAGCAGTTCCCTAGCGGAGGATCACTACAATGAGCAGTTCTTC; CDR3: CASSSLAEDHYNEQFF
V: TRBV20-1; J: TRBJ1-1; D: -; size: -; DNA: TGCAGTGCTAGTGTCCTGAACACTGAAGCTTTCTTT; CDR3: CSASVLNTEAFF
V: TRBV19; J: TRBJ1-2; D: TRBD1; size: -; DNA: TGTGCCAGTAGTAACCGGGACAGCTATGGCTACACCTTC; CDR3: CASSNRDSYGYTF
V: TRBV29-1; J: TRBJ2-3; D: -; size: few; DNA: TGCAGCGTTGACTTTACTATCGTAAACGGCGGAATCACAGATACGCAGTATTTT; CDR3: CSVDFTIVNGGITDTQYF
V: TRBV10-3; J: TRBJ2-5; D: TRBD2; size: -; DNA: TGTGCCATCAGTGCCAGACTAGCGGGACTCCGGCGTCAGACCCAGTACTTC; CDR3: CAISARLAGLRRQTQYF
V: TRBV30; J: TRBJ1-1; D: -; size: -; DNA: TGTGCCTGGAGTGGAACCCAGGGGTTGACTGAAGCTTTCTTT; CDR3: CAWSGTQGLTEAFF
V: TRBV10-3; J: TRBJ2-1; D: TRBD2; size: few; DNA: TGTGCCATCAGTGAGTCTAGCGGGAGGGCCCCGGCACAGTTCTTC; CDR3: CAISESSGRAPAQFF
V: TRBV24-1; J: TRBJ2-2; D: -; size: -; DNA: TGTGCCACCAGTGATCCCTACAGGGAAGGATCCGGGGAGCTGTTTTTT; CDR3: CATSDPYREGSGELFF
V: TRBV11-1; J: TRBJ2-5; D: -; size: -; DNA: TGTGCCAGCAGGGGGCCAATATTCCAAGAGACCCGGTACTTC; CDR3: CASRGPIFQETRYF
V: TRBV7-9; J: TRBJ2-5; D: -; size: -; DNA: TGTGCCAGCAGCGTAGGCGGTGCCGACGAGACCCAGTACTTC; CDR3: CASSVGGADETQYF
V: TRBV5-1; J: TRBJ2-1; D: TRBD2; size: many; DNA: TGCGCCAGCAGCTTTCCAAGCGGGGGAGGATCCTACAATGAGCAGTTCTTC; CDR3: CASSFPSGGGSYNEQFF
V: TRBV20-1; J: TRBJ2-7; D: -; size: few; DNA: TGCAGTGCTAGTACTAGCTTCTCCTACGAGCAGTACTTC; CDR3: CSASTSFSYEQYF
V: TRBV13; J: TRBJ1-2; D: -; size: few; DNA: TGTGCCAGCAGCCAACGACAGTATGGCTACACCTTC; CDR3: CASSQRQYGYTF
V: TRBV7-3; J: TRBJ2-2; D: -; size: -; DNA: TGTGCCAGCAGCTTATTTATAGGCTCGGGAACCGGGGAGCTGTTTTTT; CDR3: CASSLFIGSGTGELFF
V: TRBV12-3/TRBV12-4; J: TRBJ2-6; D: -; size: few; DNA: TGTGCCAGCAGAAGGGACGGGGCCGGGGCCAACGTCCTGACTTTC; CDR3: CASRRDGAGANVLTF
V: TRBV7-2; J: TRBJ1-1; D: -; size: few; DNA: TGTGCCAGCAGCTTAGGATCCGGGACGGCGAACACTGAAGCTTTCTTT; CDR3: CASSLGSGTANTEAFF
V: TRBV25-1; J: TRBJ2-2; D: -; size: many; DNA: TGTGCCAGCCAGGGAGCCCCAACGAACACCGGGGAGCTGTTTTTT; CDR3: CASQGAPTNTGELFF
V: TRBV6-5; J: TRBJ1-2; D: TRBD1; size: -; DNA: TGTGCCAGCAGTTACGCGCCGGGCCGACAGGGCTTTAACTATGGCTACACCTTC; CDR3: CASSYAPGRQGFNYGYTF
V: TRBV20-1; J: TRBJ2-1; D: TRBD1; size: few; DNA: TGCAGTGCTTCGACAGGGCGAAATGAGCAGTTCTTC; CDR3: CSASTGRNEQFF
V: TRBV2; J: TRBJ2-2; D: -; size: -; DNA: TGTGCCAGCCTAAAGGCCGGGGAGCTGTTTTTT; CDR3: CASLKAGELFF
V: TRBV20-1; J: TRBJ1-1; D: -; size: few; DNA: TGCAGTGCTATTGACACGAAGAACACTGAAGCTTTCTTT; CDR3: CSAIDTKNTEAFF
V: TRBV18; J: TRBJ1-5; D: -; size: -; DNA: TGTGCCAGCTCACTCCACAGGGACCAGCCCCAGCATTTT; CDR3: CASSLHRDQPQHF
V: TRBV9; J: TRBJ2-2; D: TRBD1; size: -; DNA: TGTGCCAGCACCCTTACCGGGACAGGGGTGACCGGGGAGCTGTTTTTT; CDR3: CASTLTGTGVTGELFF
V: TRBV25-1; J: TRBJ1-2; D: -; size: -; DNA: TGTGCCAGCAGCAGGGGACATGGCTACACCTTC; CDR3: CASSRGHGYTF
V: TRBV5-1; J: TRBJ2-5; D: TRBD1; size: few; DNA: TGCGCCAGCAGCTTGGGCGTGACAGGGGTCGTAGAGACCCAGTACTTC; CDR3: CASSLGVTGVVETQYF
V: TRBV7-2; J: TRBJ2-7; D: -; size: few; DNA: TGTGCCAGCAGCCTCGGACAGAAAGCCTACGAGCAGTACTTC; CDR3: CASSLGQKAYEQYF
V: TRBV25-1; J: TRBJ2-7; D: -; size: -; DNA: TGTGCCAGCAGTGAAGCGTCGGCCTACGAGCAGTACTTC; CDR3: CASSEASAYEQYF
V: TRBV12-3/TRBV12-4; J: TRBJ2-1; D: TRBD1; size: few; DNA: TGTGCCAGCACTGGTGACCCCTCGGGACAGTTCTACAATGAGCAGTTCTTC; CDR3: CASTGDPSGQFYNEQFF
V: TRBV9; J: TRBJ2-5; D: TRBD2; size: -; DNA: TGTGCCAGCAGCGCCGGGGGGAGGGGTGAGACCCAGTACTTC; CDR3: CASSAGGRGETQYF
V: TRBV7-9; J: TRBJ1-4; D: TRBD1; size: few; DNA: TGTGCCAGCAGCTTGCGTAACAGGGGGAGTGAAAAACTGTTTTTT; CDR3: CASSLRNRGSEKLFF
V: TRBV27; J: TRBJ2-7; D: -; size: few; DNA: TGTGCCAGCAGTTTCGGACCGAGATCCTCCTACGAGCAGTACTTC; CDR3: CASSFGPRSSYEQYF
V: TRBV9; J: TRBJ2-4; D: -; size: few; DNA: TGTGCCAGCAGCGTAGAATGGGGCCCCCTAGGCAAAAACATTCAGTACTTC; CDR3: CASSVEWGPLGKNIQYF
V: TRBV12-3/TRBV12-4; J: TRBJ2-7; D: TRBD1; size: few; DNA: TGTGCCAGCAGTCAATCCAGGGGGCCCGCCTACGAGCAGTACTTC; CDR3: CASSQSRGPAYEQYF
V: TRBV5-4; J: TRBJ1-1; D: TRBD1; size: -; DNA: TGTGCCAGCAGCATTCCGACAGGGCAAGCTTTCTTT; CDR3: CASSIPTGQAFF
V: TRBV10-3; J: TRBJ2-1; D: -; size: few; DNA: TGTGCCATCAGTGAGTCTAGGCCATTCAAAAGCTCCTACAATGAGCAGTTCTTC; CDR3: CAISESRPFKSSYNEQFF
V: TRBV10-2; J: TRBJ2-5; D: TRBD2; size: -; DNA: TGCGCCAGCAGTGCCGCGGGGGGGCGCGAGACCCAGTACTTC; CDR3: CASSAAGGRETQYF
V: TRBV27; J: TRBJ2-6; D: -; size: few; DNA: TGTGCCAGCAGTTTTTTGGGGGCCCATCTCTCTGGGGCCAACGTCCTGACTTTC; CDR3: CASSFLGAHLSGANVLTF
V: TRBV2; J: TRBJ2-3; D: -; size: -; DNA: TGTGCCAGCAGTGAAGCGTGGGGTACAGATACGCAGTATTTT; CDR3: CASSEAWGTDTQYF
V: TRBV5-1; J: TRBJ1-2; D: TRBD1; size: many; DNA: TGCGCCAGCAGCTACACAGGGGTTGTGGGCTACACCTTC; CDR3: CASSYTGVVGYTF
V: TRBV28; J: TRBJ2-1; D: -; size: -; DNA: TGTGCCAGCAGTTTACGGGACAACATCAATGAGCAGTTCTTC; CDR3: CASSLRDNINEQFF
V: TRBV6-1; J: TRBJ1-1; D: -; size: many; DNA: TGTGCCAGCAGTGATGGGGACCTAGCTGAAGCTTTCTTT; CDR3: CASSDGDLAEAFF
V: TRBV5-5; J: TRBJ2-7; D: -; size: -; DNA: TGTGCCAGCAGCTTGAAGGACGGAATTCTAAGGTCCTACGAGCAGTACTTC; CDR3: CASSLKDGILRSYEQYF
V: TRBV10-3; J: TRBJ2-1; D: TRBD2; size: -; DNA: TGTGCCATCGGGAGGGAGGGTGCAAATGAGCAGTTCTTC; CDR3: CAIGREGANEQFF
V: TRBV18; J: TRBJ2-1; D: TRBD1; size: many; DNA: TGTGCCAGCTCAGACCGGGGACAGGGGGCGAATGAGCAGTTCTTC; CDR3: CASSDRGQGANEQFF
V: TRBV11-2; J: TRBJ2-7; D: -; size: -; DNA: TGTGCCAGCACCCGGGAAGGGGGGTTCTACGAGCAGTACTTC; CDR3: CASTREGGFYEQYF
V: TRBV7-8; J: TRBJ1-4; D: TRBD1; size: -; DNA: TGTGCCAGCAGCTTGGACAGGGTTTCGCCTAATGAAAAACTGTTTTTT; CDR3: CASSLDRVSPNEKLFF
V: TRBV20-1; J: TRBJ2-1; D: -; size: few; DNA: TGCAGTGCTAGAGACGGGCCAAAAGGGAATGAGCAGTTCTTC; CDR3: CSARDGPKGNEQFF
V: TRBV2; J: TRBJ2-1; D: TRBD2; size: few; DNA: TGTGCCAGCAGGGGCGGGGGAGACAATGAGCAGTTCTTC; CDR3: CASRGGGDNEQFF
V: TRBV18; J: TRBJ1-3; D: -; size: -; DNA: TGTGCCAGCTCACAAGGGACGGGACTTGGAAACACCATATATTTT; CDR3: CASSQGTGLGNTIYF